This TCR beta chain was captured by sequencing in a study of blood T cell repertoires in COVID-19. Study-wide background: PBMCs, B-cell-depleted T cells, or T cells were the source of the cDNA or gDNA that made up the material.

Under the authors' procedure: Amplified reference gene primers provided the basis for estimating nucleated cell counts. Sequenced by immunoSEQ multiplex PCR; TCRdb stores in-frame clones only, minus some. The V and J calls and the clone size are those of that table, but D and trimming were determined from the DNA. The table records roughly 410,000 clones, 70% to 90% of them present only once. This CDR3 has 15 residues. V lost 3 bases, J lost 1 base, and 12 bases lay in between. The germline gives CDR1 KGHSH, CDR2 LQKENI. The receptor's source is a woman aged 35 to 49 with COVID-19, enrolled during active disease. The chain couples TRBV18 to TRBJ1-2, with a possible D match to TRBD1 (5 bases). The sample comprised peripheral blood. The CDR3, as DNA: TGTGCCAGCTCACCGGAGACGGGACTTAACTATGGCTACACCTTC. Its translation: CASSPETGLNYGYTF.